This T cell receptor (beta chain) is drawn from a study of shared clonotypes between healthy human individuals. Study overall: Each donor had three CD4 naive, three CD4 memory, two CD8 naive and one CD8 memory plate.

Germline V gene lookup returns CDR1 MNHEY and CDR2 SVGAGI. The CDR3 length is 14 residues. The V gene lost 0 bases and the J gene lost 11 bases, with 16 bases spanning the gap. Deep-level settings were used for running the assay. As processed by the authors: ImmunoSEQ only sent back junction sequences with no quality scores, so filtering was done differently. Using immunoSEQ multiplex PCR, the repertoire was profiled, and TCRdb retains in-frame clones only, with some absent. That table gives V, J and clone size, and the DNA gave D and trimming. The sample holds about 820,000 clones; about 91% are singletons and the top ten take around 24%. CD45RO negativity and positive selection for CCR7 defined naive CD8 cells, a population that excluded terminally differentiated effector memory CD45RA+ cells. Those who donated were healthy HIV-negative adults, with no recent acute infections or vaccinations reported.

V gene TRBV6-5 combines with J gene TRBJ1-1; a possible D gene is TRBD1 (5 bases). The origin of this receptor is a man younger than 45 in good health. Sequenced input: naive CD8+ T cells sorted from blood. The CDR3 reads CASSYSRGAEGAFF. The CDR3 DNA follows: TGTGCCAGCAGTTACTCGAGAGGGGCGGAAGGGGCTTTCTTT.